Presented here are 2 T cell receptor beta chains from one specimen sequenced in a study of cytomegalovirus exposure and HLA in healthy donors. Amplification used 60 Vbeta primers and 13 Jbeta primers. The repertoire was sequenced with immunoSEQ multiplex PCR; TCRdb's copy has only in-frame clones and lacks some. The data show about 160,000 clones, with 84% seen just once and approximately 1.9% held by the top ten. The sample comprised PBMCs. The receptors stem from a man between 18 and 29 years old in good health and CMV-seronegative.

V usage is TRBV2 and J usage is TRBJ2-3; D might be TRBD1 (6 bases). Germline V gene data show CDR1 as SNHLY and CDR2 as FYNNEI. V was shortened by 5 bases and J by 2 bases, with 11 bases between the two germline ends. The length of the CDR3 is 14 residues. CDR3 nucleotides: TGTGCCAGCAGTCCCCGGACAGCCACAGATACGCAGTATTTT. This sequence encodes CASSPRTATDTQYF.

The chain recombines TRBV11-2 with TRBJ2-1; D possibly corresponds to TRBD2 (6 bases). V lost 3 bases, J lost 3 bases, and 15 bases lay in between. The germline V gene has CDR1 SGHAT and CDR2 FQNNGV. CDR3 length equals 16 residues. The CDR3 DNA follows: TGTGCCAGCAGCTTCGGGACTCTCCCGCTCTACAATGAGCAGTTCTTC. Amino acid sequence: CASSFGTLPLYNEQFF.